Listed below are T cell receptor beta chains from one sample, sequenced in a study of cytomegalovirus exposure and HLA in healthy donors. Data came from immunoSEQ multiplex PCR; TCRdb stores just in-frame clones and leaves some out. Recorded here are around 64,000 clones; the top ten clones represent around 2.4%. What was sequenced was PBMCs. The receptors were gathered from a female donor in good health and CMV-seropositive. CDR3s include the opening cysteine and the closing phenylalanine or tryptophan. Each record gives: D gene, J gene, V gene, CDR3 DNA, CDR3 protein. D genes are given only for firm matches.

d_gene: TRBD2; j_gene: TRBJ2-1; v_gene: TRBV4-2; CDR3nt: TGTGCCAGCAGCCAAATATTCAGCGGGGGGCCCAATGAGCAGTTCTTC; CDR3aa: CASSQIFSGGPNEQFF
d_gene: TRBD1; j_gene: TRBJ1-2; v_gene: TRBV10-3; CDR3nt: TGTGCCATCAGTGGGACAGGGGGGAAGGACTATGGCTACACCTTC; CDR3aa: CAISGTGGKDYGYTF
d_gene: .; j_gene: TRBJ2-3; v_gene: TRBV4-1; CDR3nt: TGCGCCAGCAGCCAAGCGCCACCCCAGGTCGATACGCAGTATTTT; CDR3aa: CASSQAPPQVDTQYF
d_gene: TRBD1; j_gene: TRBJ1-2; v_gene: TRBV9; CDR3nt: TGTGCCAGCAGCGTGGGACAGAAAGTCTATGGCTACACCTTC; CDR3aa: CASSVGQKVYGYTF
d_gene: TRBD1; j_gene: TRBJ2-7; v_gene: TRBV18; CDR3nt: TGTGCCAGCTCACCACTGGACAGGGGGGGAGGCGAGCAGTACTTC; CDR3aa: CASSPLDRGGGEQYF
d_gene: .; j_gene: TRBJ1-1; v_gene: TRBV10-3; CDR3nt: TGTGCCATTCGGGGTTTAACTGGGACTGAAGCTTTCTTT; CDR3aa: CAIRGLTGTEAFF
d_gene: TRBD1; j_gene: TRBJ1-2; v_gene: TRBV10-3; CDR3nt: TGTGCCATCAGTGAGTCCCCCTCACGGACAGGGGCGGGCTATGGCTACACCTTC; CDR3aa: CAISESPSRTGAGYGYTF
d_gene: TRBD2; j_gene: TRBJ2-1; v_gene: TRBV9; CDR3nt: TGTGCCAGCAGCGGGGGACTAGCGGAGGGAAATGAGCAGTTCTTC; CDR3aa: CASSGGLAEGNEQFF
d_gene: .; j_gene: TRBJ2-2; v_gene: TRBV9; CDR3nt: TGTGCCAGCAGCCAGGGGACGGGGGAGCTGTTTTTT; CDR3aa: CASSQGTGELFF
d_gene: TRBD1; j_gene: TRBJ1-4; v_gene: TRBV6-1; CDR3nt: TGTGCCAGCAGGCCACAGGGGGCGAATGAAAAACTGTTTTTT; CDR3aa: CASRPQGANEKLFF
d_gene: TRBD2; j_gene: TRBJ2-7; v_gene: TRBV7-9; CDR3nt: TGTGCCAGCAGCTTAGCGTCGCGGGGGGCGAACTACGAGCAGTACTTC; CDR3aa: CASSLASRGANYEQYF
d_gene: TRBD1; j_gene: TRBJ1-2; v_gene: TRBV6-5; CDR3nt: TGTGCCAGCAGTCCCCAGGGGGACTATGGCTACACCTTC; CDR3aa: CASSPQGDYGYTF
d_gene: .; j_gene: TRBJ1-1; v_gene: TRBV30; CDR3nt: TGTGCCTGGAGTGGGGGCGCGGGGACTGAAGCTTTCTTT; CDR3aa: CAWSGGAGTEAFF
d_gene: TRBD1; j_gene: TRBJ1-5; v_gene: TRBV5-5; CDR3nt: TGTGCCAGCAGCGCAGGGACAGGAAGGTACGATCAGCCCCAGCATTTT; CDR3aa: CASSAGTGRYDQPQHF
d_gene: TRBD1; j_gene: TRBJ1-1; v_gene: TRBV27; CDR3nt: TGTGCCAGCAGTTTAGAGGGACAGGGACGCACTGAAGCTTTCTTT; CDR3aa: CASSLEGQGRTEAFF
d_gene: .; j_gene: TRBJ2-7; v_gene: TRBV27; CDR3nt: TGTGCCAGCGGGGGCGCTTTATACGAGCAGTACTTC; CDR3aa: CASGGALYEQYF
d_gene: .; j_gene: TRBJ1-3; v_gene: TRBV7-8; CDR3nt: TGTGCCAGCAGCCAACTGGGACACTTGAACACCATATATTTT; CDR3aa: CASSQLGHLNTIYF
d_gene: .; j_gene: TRBJ2-2; v_gene: TRBV7-3; CDR3nt: TGTGCCAGCAGCCGCGATAACACCGGGGAGCTGTTTTTT; CDR3aa: CASSRDNTGELFF
d_gene: TRBD2; j_gene: TRBJ2-1; v_gene: TRBV5-1; CDR3nt: TGCGCCAGCAGCGGTCGAGGAAGCGGGGAAGGATCCGACAATGAGCAGTTCTTC; CDR3aa: CASSGRGSGEGSDNEQFF
d_gene: .; j_gene: TRBJ2-1; v_gene: TRBV7-3; CDR3nt: TGTGCCAGCAGCTTAGGAGTAGCGACCTACAATGAGCAGTTCTTC; CDR3aa: CASSLGVATYNEQFF
d_gene: .; j_gene: TRBJ1-5; v_gene: TRBV2; CDR3nt: TGTGCCAGCAGTTACAGGGTAGGAAGCAATCAGCCCCAGCATTTT; CDR3aa: CASSYRVGSNQPQHF
d_gene: .; j_gene: TRBJ2-1; v_gene: TRBV7-8; CDR3nt: TGTGCCAGCAGCCGCGACTCCTTACGTAGCGGAGCCGAGCAGTTCTTC; CDR3aa: CASSRDSLRSGAEQFF
d_gene: .; j_gene: TRBJ1-2; v_gene: TRBV5-4; CDR3nt: TGTGCCAGCAGCTTGGACGGCACAGGCTATGGCTACACCTTC; CDR3aa: CASSLDGTGYGYTF
d_gene: .; j_gene: TRBJ1-1; v_gene: TRBV5-6; CDR3nt: TGTGCCAGCAGCAGACGAGGGCTCCTGCCTGGGACTGAAGCTTTCTTT; CDR3aa: CASSRRGLLPGTEAFF
d_gene: TRBD1; j_gene: TRBJ2-7; v_gene: TRBV28; CDR3nt: TGTGCCAGTGGGGACAGCCTCTACGAGCAGTACTTC; CDR3aa: CASGDSLYEQYF
d_gene: TRBD2; j_gene: TRBJ2-5; v_gene: TRBV19; CDR3nt: TGTGCCAGTAAGCGAGGGCCAGCGGGGGGGACCCAGTACTTC; CDR3aa: CASKRGPAGGTQYF
d_gene: TRBD1; j_gene: TRBJ2-7; v_gene: TRBV29-1; CDR3nt: TGCAGCGCCAAGACAGGGAGCGACGAGCAGTACTTC; CDR3aa: CSAKTGSDEQYF
d_gene: TRBD1; j_gene: TRBJ2-1; v_gene: TRBV4-3; CDR3nt: TGCGCCAGCAGCCAAGATAGGGGGACAGGGAGTATACAGTTCTTC; CDR3aa: CASSQDRGTGSIQFF
d_gene: .; j_gene: TRBJ1-6; v_gene: TRBV2; CDR3nt: TGTGCCAGCAGTGAAGGTCGACAATATAATTCACCCCTCCACTTT; CDR3aa: CASSEGRQYNSPLHF
d_gene: TRBD2; j_gene: TRBJ2-5; v_gene: TRBV30; CDR3nt: TGTGCCTGGAGGGGACTAGCGGGGCTAAAGGGAGGAGAGACCCAGTACTTC; CDR3aa: CAWRGLAGLKGGETQYF
d_gene: .; j_gene: TRBJ2-7; v_gene: TRBV27; CDR3nt: TGTGCCAGCAGTTCCCTGGGAGGTGCGGGTCTCGAGCAGTACTTC; CDR3aa: CASSSLGGAGLEQYF
d_gene: .; j_gene: TRBJ2-5; v_gene: TRBV28; CDR3nt: TGTGCCAGCAGTGAAAGCATCCAAGAGACCCAGTACTTC; CDR3aa: CASSESIQETQYF
d_gene: .; j_gene: TRBJ2-3; v_gene: TRBV4-1; CDR3nt: TGCGCCAGCAGCGTAGAAGGGGCGGGGACAGATACGCAGTATTTT; CDR3aa: CASSVEGAGTDTQYF
d_gene: .; j_gene: TRBJ1-1; v_gene: TRBV19; CDR3nt: TGTGCCAGTAGTATCTTAGTTGCGAACACTGAAGCTTTCTTT; CDR3aa: CASSILVANTEAFF
d_gene: .; j_gene: TRBJ1-3; v_gene: TRBV25-1; CDR3nt: TGTGCCAGCAGTGCCATTGGAAACACCATATATTTT; CDR3aa: CASSAIGNTIYF
d_gene: .; j_gene: TRBJ1-1; v_gene: TRBV7-3; CDR3nt: TGTGCCAGCAGCTTGGCAGGGGTCCTAAACACTGAAGCTTTCTTT; CDR3aa: CASSLAGVLNTEAFF
d_gene: .; j_gene: TRBJ2-7; v_gene: TRBV7-9; CDR3nt: TGTGCCAGCAACTCCCCCGAGCCTCCATACGAGCAGTACTTC; CDR3aa: CASNSPEPPYEQYF
d_gene: .; j_gene: TRBJ1-1; v_gene: TRBV5-5; CDR3nt: TGTGCCAGCAGCTTGTTCATGAACACTGAAGCTTTCTTT; CDR3aa: CASSLFMNTEAFF
d_gene: .; j_gene: TRBJ1-2; v_gene: TRBV27; CDR3nt: TGTGCCAGCAGTAACGGAAGGAGCTATGGCTACACCTTC; CDR3aa: CASSNGRSYGYTF
d_gene: .; j_gene: TRBJ2-5; v_gene: TRBV4-3; CDR3nt: TGCGCCAGCAGCCAAGATCGCGCGACACCCCAGTACTTC; CDR3aa: CASSQDRATPQYF
d_gene: .; j_gene: TRBJ2-1; v_gene: TRBV28; CDR3nt: TGTGCCAGCAGTTCAGGCGGGCCTGGGAATGAGCAGTTCTTC; CDR3aa: CASSSGGPGNEQFF
d_gene: TRBD1; j_gene: TRBJ1-1; v_gene: TRBV6-5; CDR3nt: TGTGCCAGCAGTCGACTAGGACAGGACACTGAAGCTTTCTTT; CDR3aa: CASSRLGQDTEAFF
d_gene: .; j_gene: TRBJ1-3; v_gene: TRBV6-5; CDR3nt: TGTGCCAGCAGTACTGAAGGAAACACCATATATTTT; CDR3aa: CASSTEGNTIYF